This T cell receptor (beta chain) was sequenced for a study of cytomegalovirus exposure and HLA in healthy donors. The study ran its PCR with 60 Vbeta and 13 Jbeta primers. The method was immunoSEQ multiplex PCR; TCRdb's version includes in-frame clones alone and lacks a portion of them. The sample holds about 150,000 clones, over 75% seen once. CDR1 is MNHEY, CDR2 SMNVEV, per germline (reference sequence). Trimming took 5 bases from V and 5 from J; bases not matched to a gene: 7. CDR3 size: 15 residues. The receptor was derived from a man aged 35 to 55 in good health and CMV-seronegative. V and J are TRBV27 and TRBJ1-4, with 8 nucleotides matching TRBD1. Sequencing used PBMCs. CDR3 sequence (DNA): TGTGCCAGCAGTCCACGGACAGGGTTAAATGAAAAACTGTTTTTT. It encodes CASSPRTGLNEKLFF.